Following are 29 T cell receptor beta chains from one sample sequenced in a study of blood T cell repertoires in COVID-19. The assay was immunoSEQ multiplex PCR, and TCRdb's table has in-frame clones only and misses some. The repertoire consists of 100,000 to 140,000 clones, with 90% to 95% occurring once and the leading ten covering more than 0.9%. Sequencing was performed on peripheral blood. The source is a woman in her 30s with acute or convalescent COVID-19.

This chain joins TRBV7-2 and TRBJ1-6; D call uncertain. This CDR3 is built from 13 residues. Germline CDR1 reads SGHTA; CDR2 reads FQGNSA. Trimming left V 8 bases short and J 10 bases short, with 15 bases between. CDR3 nucleotide sequence: TGTGCCAGCGCTCCCGCGCCTCTATCACCCCTCCACTTT. Its protein is CASAPAPLSPLHF.

CDR3 sequence: CASSQAGAPRTGELFF. CDR3 nucleotide sequence: TGCGCCAGCAGCCAAGCAGGGGCCCCGAGAACCGGGGAGCTGTTTTTT. The chain recombines TRBV4-1 with TRBJ2-2, with a possible D match to TRBD1 (6 bases). The CDR3 totals 16 residues. Per germline, CDR1 MGHRA and CDR2 YSYEKL. V gave up 1 base and J gave up 5 bases, with 14 bases separating them.

The J gene is TRBJ2-1, the V gene TRBV6-6; TRBD2 matches at 9 bases. J was trimmed by 7 bases and V by 7 bases; bases with no gene match: 11. This CDR3 contains 15 residues. Germline lookup yields CDR1 MNHNY and CDR2 SVGAGI (reference sequence). Here the CDR3 reads CASKGREGLGNEQFF. CDR3 nucleotide sequence: TGTGCCAGCAAAGGGCGGGAGGGCCTTGGAAATGAGCAGTTCTTC.

In its sample, this clone was seen once. V gene TRBV27 combines with J gene TRBJ2-3, with 7 bases fitting TRBD2. Germline values: CDR1 MNHEY, CDR2 SMNVEV (reference sequence). V shed 0 bases and J 5 bases; nucleotides not matched to a gene: 11. CDR3 length: 17 amino acids. In nucleotides, the CDR3 is TGTGCCAGCAGTTTATCGATTGGGAGGGCTCTGGGAGATACGCAGTATTTT. Protein sequence: CASSLSIGRALGDTQYF.

The chain is built from TRBV5-5 and TRBJ2-2; 8 positions agree with TRBD1. Trimming took 2 bases from V and 7 from J; bases not matched to a gene: 7. This CDR3 is 15 amino acids long. Germline V lookup: CDR1 SGHKS, CDR2 YYEKEE (reference sequence). The CDR3 reads CASSLGQGWGGELFF. Written as DNA, the CDR3 is TGTGCCAGCAGCTTAGGACAGGGATGGGGCGGGGAGCTGTTTTTT.

The CDR3 sequence: CASSVQGFHAEKLFF. The CDR3 coding sequence is TGTGCCAGCAGTGTACAGGGTTTTCATGCTGAAAAACTGTTTTTT. The chain joins TRBV27 to TRBJ1-4; D is possibly TRBD1 (6 bases). Trimming stripped 5 bases from V and 7 bases from J, with 17 bases between. From germline, CDR1 is MNHEY and CDR2 SMNVEV (reference sequence). The CDR3 covers 15 residues.

The chain has TRBV5-8 and TRBJ1-5; possibly TRBD1 for D (5 bases). V was cut by 2 bases and J by 0 bases, with 12 bases left in between. This CDR3 contains 16 residues. Germline V gives CDR1 SGHTS, CDR2 YDEGEE. CDR3 nucleotide sequence: TGTGCCAGCAGCTTAACGGGGACTTATAGCAATCAGCCCCAGCATTTT. This translates into CASSLTGTYSNQPQHF.

The chain employs TRBV27 and TRBJ2-7, with 8 bases fitting TRBD1. The trim removed 3 bases at V and 2 bases at J, leaving 3 bases unmatched. The CDR3 runs to 14 residues. Germline loops: CDR1 MNHEY, CDR2 SMNVEV (reference sequence). CDR3 bases: TGTGCCAGCAGTTTGGGACAGGCCGCCTACGAGCAGTACTTC. Translating it yields CASSLGQAAYEQYF.

In nucleotides, the CDR3 is TGTGCCAGCTCGCCAGGGCTCTCGGTCACTGAAGCTTTCTTT. It is translated as CASSPGLSVTEAFF. V usage is TRBV18 and J usage is TRBJ1-1, with D possibly matching TRBD1 (5 bases). There are 14 residues in the CDR3. CDR1 and CDR2 (germline): KGHSH, LQKENI. The ends were cut back, 6 bases at V and 4 bases at J, with 15 bases in the middle.

This clone was observed a single time. The chain joins TRBV11-2 to TRBJ1-4; D perhaps matches TRBD1 (5 bases). CDR3 length: 14 residues. Trimming removed 1 base from V and 7 bases from J, with 10 bases in between. Germline V gene sequence: CDR1 SGHAT, CDR2 FQNNGV. The CDR3 here is CASSLGTGGEKLFF. CDR3 DNA sequence: TGTGCCAGCAGCTTAGGGACCGGGGGTGAAAAACTGTTTTTT. Filled out from reference TRBV11-2 and TRBJ1-4, the complete variable domain reads EAGVAQSPRYKIIEKRQSVAFWCNPISGHATLYWYQQILGQGPKLLIQFQNNGVVDDSQLPKDRFSAERLKGVDSTLKIQPAKLEDSAVYLCASSLGTGGEKLFFGSGTQLSVL.

The V and J genes are TRBV30 and TRBJ2-3, with 11 positions matching TRBD2. V shed 3 bases, J shed 2 bases, and the junction held 7 bases outside the gene matches. The CDR3 is made up of 16 amino acids. CDR1 is GTSNPN, CDR2 SVGIG, per germline (reference sequence). The CDR3 sequence is CAWSWGTSGLTDTQYF. DNA of the CDR3: TGTGCCTGGAGCTGGGGGACTAGCGGACTCACAGATACGCAGTATTTT.

This clone is a singleton in its sample. This chain links TRBV6-6 with TRBJ1-5, with D hard to call. V lost 7 bases and J 0 bases, leaving 10 bases between the germline ends. CDR3 length: 14 residues. In germline, CDR1 is MNHNY, CDR2 SVGAGI (reference sequence). This CDR3 reads CASTYSYSNQPQHF. CDR3 sequence (DNA): TGTGCCAGCACCTACAGCTATAGCAATCAGCCCCAGCATTTT.

V gene TRBV23-1 combines with J gene TRBJ1-5; TRBD1 might be the D (6 bases). TRBV23-1 is an ORF, with its function uncertain. Trimming took off 1 base at V and 3 bases at J, with 31 bases between the two ends. The CDR3 has 22 amino acids. The CDR3 here is CASSQFGSYGGQSKKTNQPQHF. The CDR3 nucleotides read TGCGCCAGCAGTCAATTCGGTTCGTACGGGGGGCAATCTAAAAAGACCAATCAGCCCCAGCATTTT.

The chain has TRBV28 and TRBJ1-5; D is perhaps TRBD1 (5 bases). From germline, CDR1 is MDHEN and CDR2 SYDVKM. V shed 6 bases and J shed 2 bases, with 14 bases lying between them. CDR3 length: 15 amino acids. The CDR3 region is CASSPQVLGNQPQHF. The CDR3 DNA reads TGTGCCAGCAGCCCACAGGTCTTGGGCAATCAGCCCCAGCATTTT.

This chain joins TRBV2 and TRBJ1-1; D possibly corresponds to TRBD1 (6 bases). CDR3 length: 15 amino acids. V dropped 6 bases and J dropped 10 bases, with 24 bases sitting between them. CDR1 and CDR2 (germline): SNHLY, FYNNEI. CDR3 amino acids: CASRAAGASKSGAFF. In DNA form, the CDR3 reads TGTGCCAGCAGGGCGGCAGGGGCGAGTAAATCGGGAGCTTTCTTT.

The rearrangement links TRBV6-6 to TRBJ2-3; 13 bases are shared with TRBD2. This CDR3 comprises 17 residues. Trimming took 5 bases from V and 7 from J; bases not matched to a gene: 12. Germline loops: CDR1 MNHNY, CDR2 SVGAGI (reference sequence). The CDR3 loop reads CASSPATSGGASNTQYF. The DNA for the CDR3 is TGTGCCAGCAGTCCAGCTACTAGCGGGGGGGCATCGAATACGCAGTATTTT.

The chain is built from TRBV4-1 and TRBJ1-5, with D possibly matching TRBD1 (5 bases). Germline V gives CDR1 MGHRA, CDR2 YSYEKL. The CDR3 runs 14 residues. V shed 1 base and J shed 7 bases, with 11 bases lying between them. The CDR3 spells CASSQVQGGQPQHF. As DNA, the CDR3 is TGCGCCAGCAGCCAAGTTCAGGGTGGCCAGCCCCAGCATTTT.

The J gene is TRBJ1-6, the V gene TRBV9, with 8 nucleotides matching TRBD1. Germline-derived CDR1 and CDR2 are SGDLS and YYNGEE. Germline trimming cut 3 bases from V and 7 bases from J; bases unmatched to any gene: 9. The CDR3 has 16 amino acids. DNA for the CDR3: TGTGCCAGCAGCGAAAGGTTGGACAGGGTAAATTCACCCCTCCACTTT. Translating gives CASSERLDRVNSPLHF.

The chain combines TRBV9 with TRBJ2-1, with TRBD1 identical over 9 bases. Germline V gene data show CDR1 as SGDLS and CDR2 as YYNGEE. The CDR3 is made up of 15 amino acids. Trimming took 2 bases from V and 4 from J; bases not matched to a gene: 4. The CDR3 spells CASSVGQGSYNEQFF. The CDR3 nucleotides read TGTGCCAGCAGCGTTGGACAGGGGTCGTACAATGAGCAGTTCTTC.

V and J are TRBV5-4 and TRBJ1-1, with 9 bases lining up with TRBD1. Trimming took 3 bases from V and 1 from J; bases not matched to a gene: 10. Per the germline V gene, CDR1 is SGHNT and CDR2 is YYREEE (reference sequence). The CDR3 length is 17 residues. The CDR3 reads CASSSLDRGKGNTEAFF. The CDR3 bases are TGTGCCAGCAGCTCGCTGGACAGGGGAAAAGGGAACACTGAAGCTTTCTTT. The complete variable domain, with remaining parts taken from reference TRBV5-4 and TRBJ1-1, reads ETGVTQSPTHLIKTRGQQVTLRCSSQSGHNTVSWYQQALGQGPQFIFQYYREEENGRGNFPPRFSGLQFPNYSSELNVNALELDDSALYLCASSSLDRGKGNTEAFFGQGTRLTVV.

The rearrangement links TRBV29-1 to TRBJ2-3; D is possibly TRBD1 (6 bases). The ends were cut back, 6 bases at V and 4 bases at J, with 14 bases in the middle. The CDR3 covers 13 residues. Germline V gene data show CDR1 as SQVTM and CDR2 as ANQGSEA. CDR3: CSVVQGSADTQYF. The CDR3 DNA is TGCAGCGTAGTCCAGGGGTCCGCAGATACGCAGTATTTT.

This chain connects TRBV27 to TRBJ2-1; 8 nucleotides line up with TRBD2. V trimming: 6 bases; J trimming: 4 bases; junction bases outside the gene matches: 8. The CDR3 runs 15 residues. The V gene's germline CDR1 is MNHEY and CDR2 SMNVEV (reference sequence). In nucleotides, the CDR3 is TGTGCCAGCAGATTCGGGGGGGGACCGTACAATGAGCAGTTCTTC. Translating it yields CASRFGGGPYNEQFF.

The chain employs TRBV11-3 and TRBJ2-7, with 8 nucleotides matching TRBD1. The V segment lost 5 bases and the J segment 4 bases; nucleotides outside the gene matches: 4. The CDR3 extends over 13 amino acids. Germline assignment: CDR1 SGHNT and CDR2 YENEEA. The CDR3 sequence is CASSRRTGYEQYF. In DNA form, the CDR3 reads TGTGCCAGCAGCCGCCGGACAGGGTACGAGCAGTACTTC.

V gene TRBV5-1 combines with J gene TRBJ1-1; D ambiguous. V dropped 4 bases and J dropped 1 base, with 14 bases sitting between them. Germline values: CDR1 SGHRS, CDR2 YFSETQ. The CDR3 sequence is 15 residues long. CDR3 protein: CASSQTPTENTEAFF. The CDR3 DNA follows: TGCGCCAGCAGCCAAACCCCTACAGAGAACACTGAAGCTTTCTTT.

The chain couples TRBV28 to TRBJ1-1; 8 bases agree with TRBD1. Germline V gene lookup returns CDR1 MDHEN and CDR2 SYDVKM. Unmatched junction bases numbered 11, after V lost 5 bases and J lost 0 bases. CDR3 length equals 17 residues. In nucleotides, the CDR3 is TGTGCCAGCAGTGCCGATCCGGGACAGGTTATGAACACTGAAGCTTTCTTT. Translated, it gives CASSADPGQVMNTEAFF.

This clone was seen a single time. The V gene is TRBV5-1, the J gene TRBJ2-1; D is perhaps TRBD2 (8 bases). Germline V gives CDR1 SGHRS, CDR2 YFSETQ. The CDR3 contains 15 residues. The ends were cut back, 4 bases at V and 8 bases at J, with 19 bases in the middle. CDR3 bases: TGCGCCAGCAGCCTCCAGACAGGGCGGGGGGATGAGCAGTTCTTC. Amino acids: CASSLQTGRGDEQFF.

The genes are TRBV10-3 and TRBJ2-1; 7 nucleotides match TRBD1. With 7 bases clipped from V and 6 bases from J, the junction kept 15 bases outside the gene matches. From germline, CDR1 is ENHRY and CDR2 SYGVKD. This CDR3 is 16 amino acids long. The CDR3 DNA is TGTGCCATCAATCCGGCCGGGGACAGAATCCTCAATGAGCAGTTCTTC. Protein sequence: CAINPAGDRILNEQFF.

This CDR3 is CASSLGPRDSEAFF. The DNA of the CDR3 is TGCGCCAGCAGCCTCGGCCCTCGGGACAGTGAAGCTTTCTTT. This chain joins TRBV4-1 and TRBJ1-1; 7 bases map to TRBD1. The CDR3 is 14 amino acids. Trimming took 4 bases from V and 7 from J; bases not matched to a gene: 9. The germline gives CDR1 MGHRA, CDR2 YSYEKL.

This clone was seen a few times. The V and J genes are TRBV4-1 and TRBJ1-6; D is unresolved. Germline V CDR1 and CDR2: MGHRA, YSYEKL. Deletions cut 1 base from V and 7 bases from J, with 8 bases between. The CDR3 has 14 amino acids. The CDR3 DNA is TGCGCCAGCAGCCAAGCACCGGGGAATTCACCCCTCCACTTT. Translation: CASSQAPGNSPLHF.